A single sample is the source of the 30 T cell receptor beta chains below, sequenced in a study of molecular identifiers for immune sequencing clone quantification. In TCRdb, the PCR reads were re-called with MiXCR into one record per CDR3 protein. The sample includes some 65,000 distinct CDR3 sequences, less than 20% of them seen just once. Sequenced input: naive CD8+ T cells from blood, with Jurkat cell RNA spiked in. Indicated subset: FACS-sorted CD8+CD4-CCR7+CD45RA+ naive T cells. The receptors derive from a human donor in good health. Some libraries in this study had Jurkat cell RNA spiked in.

This clonotype was seen at least ten times. The chain recombines TRBV29-1 with TRBJ1-2, with D tentatively TRBD1 (5 bases). This CDR3 contains 15 residues. From germline, CDR1 is SQVTM and CDR2 ANQGSEA. V was clipped by 5 bases and J by 2 bases, with 18 bases between them. CDR3 sequence: CSVWTSKAPNYGYTF. Here the CDR3 DNA reads TGCAGCGTTTGGACATCCAAAGCCCCAAACTATGGCTACACCTTC.

Ten or more counts support this clonotype. The chain has TRBV7-9 and TRBJ1-1; D remains unclear. The germline V gene encodes CDR1 SEHNR and CDR2 FQNEAQ (reference sequence). Between the trimmed V and J ends, which lost 1 base and 0 bases, there was a span of 9 bases. There are 15 residues in the CDR3. CDR3 sequence reads: CASSLGVPLNTEAFF. CDR3 DNA: TGTGCCAGCAGCTTAGGTGTCCCCCTGAACACTGAAGCTTTCTTT. The variable domain in full, with the rest retrieved from reference TRBV7-9 and TRBJ1-1, is DTGVSQNPRHKITKRGQNVTFRCDPISEHNRLYWYRQTLGQGPEFLTYFQNEAQLEKSRLLSDRFSAERPKGSFSTLEIQRTEQGDSAMYLCASSLGVPLNTEAFFGQGTRLTVV.

This clonotype showed up many times. The chain employs TRBV20-1 and TRBJ2-1; tentatively, D is TRBD1 (6 bases). CDR1 and CDR2 (germline): DFQATT, SNEGSKA (reference sequence). The V gene lost 0 bases and the J gene lost 4 bases, with 13 bases spanning the gap. The CDR3 is 15 residues long. CDR3 bases: TGCAGTGCTAGAGACCCGGGACACTCATACAATGAGCAGTTCTTC. Its translation is CSARDPGHSYNEQFF.

This clonotype has ten or more counts. The CDR3 sequence: CASSFGWGGETQYF. In nucleotides, the CDR3 is TGTGCCAGCAGCTTTGGTTGGGGCGGGGAGACCCAGTACTTC. The chain carries TRBV7-2 and TRBJ2-5; possibly TRBD1 or TRBD2 for D (5 bases each). Germline CDR1 and CDR2: SGHTA and FQGNSA. V gave up 3 bases and J gave up 5 bases, with 13 bases separating them. CDR3 length: 14 amino acids. The whole variable domain, filled in from reference TRBV7-2 and TRBJ2-5, reads GAGVSQSPSNKVTEKGKDVELRCDPISGHTALYWYRQSLGQGLEFLIYFQGNSAPDKSGLPSDRFSAERTGGSVSTLTIQRTQQEDSAVYLCASSFGWGGETQYFGPGTRLLVL.

The genes are TRBV6-1 and TRBJ1-6, with TRBD1 identical over 7 bases. The CDR3 runs 16 residues. The V segment lost 6 bases and the J segment 7 bases; nucleotides outside the gene matches: 12. The V gene's germline CDR1 is MNHNS and CDR2 SASEGT. The CDR3 loop is CASRRGIGTANSPLHF. In nucleotides, the CDR3 is TGTGCCAGCAGGAGGGGAATAGGGACAGCAAATTCACCCCTCCACTTT.

The sample holds many counts of this clonotype. The chain carries TRBV4-2 and TRBJ2-7; TRBD1 is a possible D gene (6 bases). Germline V gene sequence: CDR1 LGHNA, CDR2 YNFKEQ. The CDR3 sequence is 14 residues long. Trimming removed 0 bases at V and 2 bases at J, with 8 bases between. CDR3 DNA: TGTGCCAGCAGCCAAGAAGGGACAACCTACGAGCAGTACTTC. The encoded protein is CASSQEGTTYEQYF.

This clonotype was counted many times. The chain joins TRBV11-2 to TRBJ2-5, with 7 bases matching TRBD2. V gave up 3 bases and J gave up 4 bases; unmatched junction bases: 8. The CDR3 spans 15 residues. CDR1 and CDR2 (germline): SGHAT, FQNNGV. CDR3 protein: CASSFPGGSSETQYF. The DNA of the CDR3 is TGTGCCAGCAGCTTTCCCGGCGGGAGTTCAGAGACCCAGTACTTC.

The rearrangement uses TRBV9 and TRBJ2-1; D not certain. V lost 0 bases and J lost 7, with 8 bases in between. Germline CDR1 SGDLS, CDR2 YYNGEE. This CDR3 is built from 13 residues. The CDR3 nucleotides are TGTGCCAGCAGCGTAGGTACTCGAAATGAGCAGTTCTTC. Translating gives CASSVGTRNEQFF.

This clonotype was counted many times. The chain employs TRBV7-6 and TRBJ2-7; unclear D gene. From germline, CDR1 is SGHVS and CDR2 FNYEAQ. This CDR3 spans 12 amino acids. V was cut by 2 bases and J by 5 bases, with 7 bases left in between. CDR3 sequence reads: CASSLLSNEQYF. For the CDR3, the DNA is TGTGCCAGCAGCTTATTATCGAACGAGCAGTACTTC.

On this clonotype itself: A much larger clonotype is one base distant, so this may be a read error. The chain employs TRBV14 and TRBJ1-1, with no clear D. V shed 0 bases and J shed 1 base, with 21 bases lying between them. Germline V CDR1 and CDR2: SGHDN, FVKESK. CDR3 length: 19 residues. The CDR3 protein is CASSQEDKVREPGNTEAFF. The DNA of the CDR3 is TGTGCCAGCAGCCAAGAAGACAAGGTCCGGGAACCAGGGAACACTGAAGCTTTCTTT.

At least ten counts were recorded for this clonotype. The rearrangement links TRBV4-3 to TRBJ2-7; 12 bases are a match to TRBD2. The junction had 4 bases not matched to a gene; V was cut back by 4 bases and J by 0 bases. CDR3 size: 16 residues. Germline V CDR1 and CDR2: LGHNA, YSLEER. The CDR3 sequence: CASSPGLAGSSYEQYF. The CDR3 DNA reads as TGCGCCAGCAGCCCGGGACTAGCGGGTAGCTCCTACGAGCAGTACTTC.

J is TRBJ2-7 and V is TRBV7-6, with a weak D call TRBD1 (5 bases). The germline gives CDR1 SGHVS, CDR2 FNYEAQ. V was clipped by 1 base and J by 5 bases, with 15 bases between them. The CDR3 loop spans 15 amino acids. In DNA, the CDR3 is TGTGCCAGCAGCTTAGAGTTCGCAGGGCCCAACGAGCAGTACTTC. Translated: CASSLEFAGPNEQYF.

This clonotype was observed at least ten times. The chain recombines TRBV29-1 with TRBJ2-3, with 11 bases identical to TRBD2. CDR1 and CDR2 (germline): SQVTM, ANQGSEA. The junction had 6 bases not matched to a gene; V was cut back by 6 bases and J by 4 bases. The length of the CDR3 is 14 residues. The CDR3 is CSVAGTSGPDTQYF. CDR3 nucleotide sequence: TGCAGCGTCGCCGGGACTAGCGGCCCAGATACGCAGTATTTT.

DNA of the CDR3: TGTGCCAGTAGTATAGGGCCGGGACGGAGCTCCTACGAGCAGTACTTC. Its translation is CASSIGPGRSSYEQYF. The chain combines TRBV19 with TRBJ2-7; perhaps D is TRBD1 or TRBD2 (5 bases each). CDR3 length: 16 residues. Trimming pared 1 base from V and 0 bases from J, leaving 13 bases between. From germline, CDR1 is LNHDA and CDR2 SQIVND (reference sequence).

This clonotype has more than one count but fewer than ten. This CDR3 is CASSQEISAGNSYEQYF. The CDR3 region has the DNA TGCGCCAGCAGCCAAGAAATTTCGGCGGGAAACTCCTACGAGCAGTACTTC. J is TRBJ2-7 and V is TRBV4-3; perhaps TRBD2 as D (6 bases). Germline-derived CDR1 and CDR2 are LGHNA and YSLEER. The CDR3 runs to 17 residues. V dropped 0 bases and J dropped 0 bases, with 15 bases sitting between them.

This clonotype occurred many times. The chain combines TRBV29-1 with TRBJ2-1; either TRBD1 or TRBD2 may fit D (5 bases each). The CDR3 spans 14 residues. V lost 4 bases and J 10 bases, leaving 20 bases between the germline ends. Germline V gene lookup returns CDR1 SQVTM and CDR2 ANQGSEA. Here the CDR3 DNA reads TGCAGCGTTGGTCGTTCGAGTGGGGGTGGAGAGCAGTTCTTC. It translates to CSVGRSSGGGEQFF.

Concerning this clonotype itself: A single base separates this from a much larger clone, so it may be a read error. The V and J genes are TRBV19 and TRBJ1-2; the D gene is possibly TRBD1 (5 bases). Trimming left V 4 bases short and J 4 bases short, with 13 bases between. The CDR3 loop spans 14 amino acids. CDR1 LNHDA and CDR2 SQIVND come from the germline V gene (reference sequence). The CDR3, as DNA: TGTGCCAGTAGTACAGCTCCGGGGGGCTATGGCTACACCTTC. Translation: CASSTAPGGYGYTF.

In this sample, this clonotype turned up many times. The DNA for the CDR3 is TGTGCCAGCAGCCCGACCCTGACTATGAACACCGGGGAGCTGTTTTTT. Residues: CASSPTLTMNTGELFF. The chain has TRBV7-3 and TRBJ2-2; D is perhaps TRBD2 (5 bases). CDR1 and CDR2 from the germline V gene are SGHTA and FQGTGA. The CDR3 loop spans 16 amino acids. V lost 5 bases and J 1 base, leaving 14 bases between the germline ends. Drawing the rest from reference TRBV7-3 and TRBJ2-2, the complete variable domain is GAGVSQTPSNKVTEKGKYVELRCDPISGHTALYWYRQSLGQGPEFLIYFQGTGAADDSGLPNDRFFAVRPEGSVSTLKIQRTERGDSAVYLCASSPTLTMNTGELFFGEGSRLTVL.

This clonotype was detected many times. The chain couples TRBV19 to TRBJ2-7; TRBD2 matches at 8 bases. The CDR3 sequence is 18 residues long. CDR1 is LNHDA, CDR2 SQIVND, per germline (reference sequence). The ends lost 3 bases at V and 5 bases at J; junction bases unmatched: 18. CDR3 residues: CASSISYSLSGRFDEQYF. The CDR3 DNA sequence: TGTGCCAGTAGTATCAGTTACAGTCTCAGCGGGAGATTCGACGAGCAGTACTTC. Variable domain in full (rest from reference TRBV19 and TRBJ2-7): DGGITQSPKYLFRKEGQNVTLSCEQNLNHDAMYWYRQDPGQGLRLIYYSQIVNDFQKGDIAEGYSVSREKKESFPLTVTSAQKNPTAFYLCASSISYSLSGRFDEQYFGPGTRLTVT.

This clonotype was counted ten times or more. This chain connects TRBV18 to TRBJ2-7; a weak D match, TRBD2 (6 bases). Germline V CDR1 and CDR2: KGHSH, LQKENI. This CDR3 is 17 amino acids long. V lost 7 bases and J lost 2, with 24 bases in between. The CDR3 coding sequence is TGTGCCAGCTTAGGCCCTTTAGCGGAAACGACTGCCTACGAGCAGTACTTC. Translating it yields CASLGPLAETTAYEQYF.

In the case of this clonotype: A much larger clonotype is one base distant, so this may be a read error. As the CDR3 is not closed by the conserved phenylalanine or tryptophan, this likely results from a read error. The J gene is TRBJ1-4, the V gene TRBV6-5; D is perhaps TRBD1 (5 bases). Germline values: CDR1 MNHEY, CDR2 SVGAGI. The CDR3 has 13 residues. The V gene lost 5 bases and the J gene lost 7 bases, with 11 bases spanning the gap. The chain's CDR3 is CASSVGVGEKLFS. The CDR3 DNA reads as TGTGCCAGCAGTGTAGGGGTCGGTGAAAAACTGTTTTCT.

There are many counts of this clonotype. This sequence joins TRBV10-1 and TRBJ1-1; D may be TRBD1 (6 bases). Germline assignment: CDR1 WNHNN and CDR2 SYGVQD (reference sequence). The CDR3 has 15 residues. Trimming shortened V by 3 bases and J by 6 bases, and 17 bases separated the two germline ends. CDR3 sequence (DNA): TGCGCCAGCAGTGAAGGGGGGGACGCGGAACCTGAAGCTTTCTTT. This sequence encodes CASSEGGDAEPEAFF.

The chain joins TRBV27 to TRBJ2-1, with 7 bases aligning to TRBD1. The V segment lost 5 bases and the J segment 0 bases; nucleotides outside the gene matches: 10. CDR1 MNHEY and CDR2 SMNVEV come from the germline V gene (reference sequence). The CDR3 is made up of 17 amino acids. This chain's CDR3 is CASSPGTDSYSYNEQFF. CDR3 in DNA: TGTGCCAGCAGTCCTGGGACAGACAGTTACTCCTACAATGAGCAGTTCTTC.

This clonotype has ten or more counts. This rearrangement joins TRBV11-2 to TRBJ2-7; D call uncertain. This CDR3 comprises 13 residues. CDR1 and CDR2 from the germline V gene are SGHAT and FQNNGV. The V end lost 1 base, the J end lost 3 bases, and 7 bases lay between the germline ends. CDR3 sequence reads: CASSLVVSYEQYF. Written as DNA, the CDR3 is TGTGCCAGCAGCTTAGTAGTGAGCTACGAGCAGTACTTC.

This clonotype has a count of ten or more. The chain carries TRBV3-1 and TRBJ2-1; D is possibly TRBD2 (5 bases). This CDR3 has 14 amino acids. Germline CDR1 and CDR2: LGHDT and YNNKEL (reference sequence). The V end lost 4 bases, the J end lost 6 bases, and 13 bases lay between the germline ends. Written as DNA, the CDR3 is TGTGCCAGCAGCCTTCATACTAGTGTCAATGAGCAGTTCTTC. As protein: CASSLHTSVNEQFF.

This clonotype was recorded at least ten times. The chain joins TRBV6-1 to TRBJ2-1; no reliable D call. The CDR3 is made up of 15 amino acids. Germline V CDR1 and CDR2: MNHNS, SASEGT. The germline V and J ends were trimmed by 2 bases and 7 bases, with 15 bases remaining between them. The CDR3 coding sequence is TGTGCCAGCAGTGAATTTGTAACACCGACAAATGAGCAGTTCTTC. It encodes CASSEFVTPTNEQFF.

As regards this clonotype: Given a much more abundant clone one base away, this may be a read error. This rearrangement joins TRBV28 to TRBJ1-2; perhaps TRBD1 as D (5 bases). The CDR3 contains 17 residues. V was clipped by 6 bases and J by 5 bases, with 25 bases between them. Germline CDR1 reads MDHEN; CDR2 reads SYDVKM. DNA of the CDR3: TGTGCCAGCAGCTCAAGACGTGGCAGGGACGACTGGTATGGCTACACCTTC. It specifies CASSSRRGRDDWYGYTF.

The chain uses TRBV5-6 and TRBJ2-7; D ambiguous. CDR3 length equals 15 residues. With 0 bases removed from V and 2 bases from J, the gap between germline ends came to 12 bases. The germline CDR1 and CDR2 sequences are SGHDT and YYEEEE. The DNA for the CDR3 is TGTGCCAGCAGCTTGGTCTCGGCACCACCCTACGAGCAGTACTTC. Protein sequence: CASSLVSAPPYEQYF. Combining the CDR3 with reference TRBV5-6 and TRBJ2-7 gives the whole variable domain DAGVTQSPTHLIKTRGQQVTLRCSPKSGHDTVSWYQQALGQGPQFIFQYYEEEERQRGNFPDRFSGHQFPNYSSELNVNALLLGDSALYLCASSLVSAPPYEQYFGPGTRLTVT.

This clonotype has a count of ten or more. The gene calls are TRBV19 and TRBJ1-5; unclear D gene. V was trimmed by 0 bases and J by 0 bases, leaving 6 bases between them. The CDR3 covers 15 residues. Germline CDR1 LNHDA, CDR2 SQIVND (reference sequence). CDR3 sequence reads: CASSIEPNSNQPQHF. The CDR3 coding sequence is TGTGCCAGTAGTATAGAACCCAATAGCAATCAGCCCCAGCATTTT. Full variable domain (outside the CDR3, taken from reference TRBV19 and TRBJ1-5): DGGITQSPKYLFRKEGQNVTLSCEQNLNHDAMYWYRQDPGQGLRLIYYSQIVNDFQKGDIAEGYSVSREKKESFPLTVTSAQKNPTAFYLCASSIEPNSNQPQHFGDGTRLSIL.

The table lists this clonotype with a few counts. The gene calls are TRBV10-3 and TRBJ2-1, with 8 bases identical to TRBD1. Germline V lookup: CDR1 ENHRY, CDR2 SYGVKD. CDR3 length: 16 residues. Germline trimming cut 2 bases from V and 4 bases from J; bases unmatched to any gene: 7. The chain's CDR3 is CAISEKGQGSYNEQFF. CDR3 DNA: TGTGCCATCAGTGAGAAAGGACAGGGTTCATACAATGAGCAGTTCTTC.